The 14 T cell receptor beta chains below all came from one sample that was sequenced in a study of shared clonotypes between healthy human individuals. TCRdb's table, derived via immunoSEQ multiplex PCR, lists solely in-frame clones and lacks some. In the table there are hundreds of thousands of clones, more than 75% of which are singletons. Sequenced material: PBMCs. Receptor source: a woman aged 40 to 50 in good health. Some clones in this sample may be carry-over from other donors' samples.

The chain combines TRBV7-9 with TRBJ1-2; D might be TRBD1 (5 bases). The V end was cut by 1 base, the J end by 5 bases, with 14 bases between. This CDR3 spans 15 amino acids. CDR1 is SEHNR, CDR2 FQNEAQ, per germline (reference sequence). The CDR3 spells CASSLVGDRGYGYTF. The DNA of the CDR3 is TGTGCCAGCAGCTTAGTGGGGGACCGCGGGTATGGCTACACCTTC.

This chain joins TRBV29-1 and TRBJ1-1; TRBD1 matches at 8 bases. CDR3 length equals 13 residues. Per germline, CDR1 SQVTM and CDR2 ANQGSEA. The V and J ends lost 7 bases and 0 bases, in that order; junction bases with no gene match: 4. The CDR3 here is CSAVTGVNTEAFF. The CDR3, as DNA: TGCAGCGCCGTGACAGGGGTGAACACTGAAGCTTTCTTT.

The rearrangement uses TRBV4-1 and TRBJ2-1; 7 bases align to TRBD2. Germline V lookup: CDR1 MGHRA, CDR2 YSYEKL. After removal of 4 bases from V and 3 bases from J, the junction contained 3 bases not matched to a gene. The CDR3 length is 14 residues. This chain's CDR3 is CASSRLADYNEQFF. The DNA of the CDR3 is TGCGCCAGCAGCCGACTAGCTGACTACAATGAGCAGTTCTTC.

This clone has a single count. J is TRBJ2-7 and V is TRBV10-3; possibly TRBD2 for D (5 bases). The CDR3 is 13 residues long. CDR1 ENHRY and CDR2 SYGVKD come from the germline V gene. V gave up 3 bases and J gave up 7 bases, with 13 bases separating them. The DNA of the CDR3 is TGTGCCATCAGTGAACCGGCCCGCGGGGAGCAGTACTTC. Protein: CAISEPARGEQYF.

This clone was seen only a few times. This chain links TRBV28 with TRBJ1-1; D gene ambiguous. This CDR3 has 13 residues. The ends were cut back, 7 bases at V and 1 base at J, with 10 bases in the middle. CDR1 MDHEN and CDR2 SYDVKM come from the germline V gene. As DNA, the CDR3 is TGTGCCAGCATCCAAAGAGGGAACACTGAAGCTTTCTTT. Translating it yields CASIQRGNTEAFF.

V is TRBV5-1 and J is TRBJ2-3; TRBD2 matches 7 bases. There are 17 residues in the CDR3. Looked up from germline, CDR1 is SGHRS and CDR2 is YFSETQ. V lost 1 base to trimming and J lost 0 bases; unmatched junction nucleotides: 8. The CDR3 loop is CASSLYQFSGSTDTQYF. CDR3 coding DNA: TGCGCCAGCAGCTTGTACCAGTTTAGCGGGAGCACAGATACGCAGTATTTT.

This clone occurred once. The gene calls are TRBV7-3 and TRBJ1-1; tentatively, D is TRBD1 (5 bases). The CDR3 is 16 residues long. Germline loops: CDR1 SGHTA, CDR2 FQGTGA. V lost 5 bases and J lost 4, with 20 bases in between. This CDR3 is CASSPRGAGLSTEAFF. The CDR3 bases are TGTGCCAGCAGCCCAAGGGGCGCGGGGTTGAGCACTGAAGCTTTCTTT.

As concerns this clone: A much more abundant neighbour one base away suggests this may be a read error. This rearrangement joins TRBV2 to TRBJ2-5; the D gene is possibly TRBD1 (6 bases). Looked up from germline, CDR1 is SNHLY and CDR2 is FYNNEI. The CDR3 has 14 amino acids. The DNA for the CDR3 is TGTGTCAGCAGTGAATGGGGGCAGGGGGAGACCCAGTACTTC. The encoded protein is CVSSEWGQGETQYF.

In regard to this clone: The junction does not match germline at one end; this may be a read error. This chain joins TRBV7-8 and TRBJ2-2; 12 nucleotides line up with TRBD1. Germline values: CDR1 SGHVS, CDR2 FQNEAQ. The length of the CDR3 is 17 residues. This chain's CDR3 is CASSLAAGTGGIGEPFF. Here the CDR3 DNA reads TGTGCCAGCAGCTTAGCGGCGGGGACAGGGGGCATCGGGGAGCCGTTTTTT.

This rearrangement joins TRBV7-2 to TRBJ1-2, with no clear D. Germline CDR1 SGHTA, CDR2 FQGNSA. The CDR3 is made up of 14 amino acids. Trimming removed 0 bases from V and 0 bases from J, with 5 bases in between. CDR3 DNA: TGTGCCAGCAGCTTAGCTTTGGCTAACTATGGCTACACCTTC. Its protein is CASSLALANYGYTF.

The rearrangement joins TRBV18 to TRBJ1-5; no reliable D call. CDR3 length: 13 residues. Per the germline V gene, CDR1 is KGHSH and CDR2 is LQKENI. The V gene lost 5 bases and the J gene lost 4 bases, with 9 bases spanning the gap. The CDR3 here is CASSERINQPQHF. The CDR3 nucleotides are TGTGCCAGCTCAGAACGGATAAATCAGCCCCAGCATTTT.

The V gene is TRBV5-1, the J gene TRBJ1-2; 7 bases align to TRBD1. The CDR3 runs to 15 residues. V shed 4 bases and J 7 bases; nucleotides not matched to a gene: 13. CDR1 is SGHRS and CDR2 is YFSETQ in the germline V gene. The CDR3 loop is CASSTKSDRDAGYTF. DNA of the CDR3: TGCGCCAGCAGCACGAAGTCAGACAGGGATGCTGGCTACACCTTC.

The genes are TRBV10-2 and TRBJ2-1; the match to TRBD2 covers 13 bases. This CDR3 has 20 residues. Germline CDR1 reads WSHSY; CDR2 reads SAAADI. J was trimmed by 2 bases and V by 5 bases; bases with no gene match: 15. The CDR3 is CASSTTLTSGRGKPYNEQFF. The CDR3 bases are TGCGCCAGCAGTACTACACTAACTAGCGGGAGGGGGAAACCCTACAATGAGCAGTTCTTC.

This rearrangement joins TRBV29-1 to TRBJ1-2, with D uncertain. Trimming took 2 bases from V and 4 from J, leaving 2 bases between them. The CDR3 runs 10 residues. Germline CDR1 SQVTM, CDR2 ANQGSEA. The CDR3 loop is CSVELYGYTF. CDR3 coding DNA: TGCAGCGTTGAACTCTATGGCTACACCTTC.